Shown below are 15 T cell receptor beta chains from a single sample sequenced in a study of quantifying T cell responses using KT2 cells (dated by TCRdb to about 2017). For context, the study as a whole: RNA was DNase-treated and reverse transcribed with TCR alpha and beta constant-region primers, mostly using SuperScript III.

Library preparation employed UMI-ligation and nested PCR. The instrument was an Illumina MiSeq. T4 RNA ligase 1 was used to ligate a single-stranded oligonucleotide containing the Illumina SP2 sequence and a UMI to the 3' end of the cDNA. PCR1 used three to five cycles (98 degrees C 15 s, 69 degrees C 30 s, 72 degrees C 40 s), and the beta primer was an equimolar mix of RC1.1 and RC1.2 that covered TRBC1 and TRBC2. TCRdb ran its own pipeline on the public reads, namely fastp trimming at Q25 and MiXCR clone calling, and kept in-frame beta chains. Rows merge per CDR3 protein into single entries with the most common DNA and genes. The sample table shows some 48,000 distinct CDR3 sequences, and roughly 12% are seen once. The top ten constitute roughly a tenth of the sample. Sequencing used PBMCs spiked with cells of the T cell clone KT2. These receptors originate from a human donor.

CDR3 protein: CASSWAGRENYGYTF. Written as DNA, the CDR3 is TGTGCCAGCAGCTGGGCGGGCAGGGAGAACTATGGCTACACCTTC. The chain links TRBV27 to TRBJ1-2, with D maybe TRBD1 (5 bases). Germline loops: CDR1 MNHEY, CDR2 SMNVEV (reference sequence). The CDR3 length is 15 residues. V was cut by 6 bases and J by 2 bases, with 16 bases left in between.

At least ten counts were recorded for this clonotype. CDR3 nucleotides: TGCGCCAGCAGTCCTTGGACGCCTTTTGCCGAGCAGTACTTC. Translated, it gives CASSPWTPFAEQYF. This sequence joins TRBV5-1 and TRBJ2-7; no firm D call. The CDR3 is 14 residues long. The germline V and J ends were trimmed by 5 bases and 6 bases, with 18 bases remaining between them. Germline V gene lookup returns CDR1 SGHRS and CDR2 YFSETQ.

The chain combines TRBV12-3 or TRBV12-4 with TRBJ1-5, with D uncertain. V was clipped by 3 bases and J by 6 bases, with 6 bases between them. The CDR3 is 12 residues long. The CDR3 coding sequence is TGTGCCAGCAGTTTTGGCGTTCAGCCCCAGCATTTT. Translating gives CASSFGVQPQHF.

This clonotype was detected ten times or more. V is TRBV11-2 and J is TRBJ2-3; D is uncertain. Germline CDR1 and CDR2: SGHAT and FQNNGV. Trimming shortened V by 1 base and J by 3 bases, and 2 bases separated the two germline ends. The CDR3 sequence is 12 residues long. The CDR3 DNA is TGTGCCAGCAGCTTAGGTACAGATACGCAGTATTTT. Translating it yields CASSLGTDTQYF.

This rearrangement joins TRBV20-1 to TRBJ2-5, with 11 bases matching TRBD2. Germline V gene lookup returns CDR1 DFQATT and CDR2 SNEGSKA (reference sequence). This CDR3 has 13 amino acids. With V trimmed by 6 bases and J by 7 bases, 7 bases remained unmatched. The CDR3 spells CSAVAGGPVTQYF. The DNA of the CDR3 is TGCAGTGCAGTAGCGGGAGGGCCGGTGACCCAGTACTTC.

There are a few counts of this clonotype. J is TRBJ2-1 and V is TRBV29-1; possibly TRBD2 for D (6 bases). The germline V and J ends were trimmed by 6 bases and 2 bases, with 11 bases remaining between them. CDR3 length: 13 amino acids. Germline V gene data show CDR1 as SQVTM and CDR2 as ANQGSEA. The CDR3 DNA reads as TGCAGCGTCCGGGGGTTTACCTACAATGAGCAGTTCTTC. It yields the protein CSVRGFTYNEQFF.

This clonotype has at least ten counts. The genes are TRBV5-1 and TRBJ2-5; 10 bases agree with TRBD2. The CDR3 runs to 16 residues. With 4 bases clipped from V and 1 base from J, the junction kept 7 bases outside the gene matches. The germline gives CDR1 SGHRS, CDR2 YFSETQ. The chain's CDR3 is CASSPGTSATQETQYF. The CDR3 DNA reads TGCGCCAGCAGCCCCGGGACTAGCGCGACCCAAGAGACCCAGTACTTC. Full variable domain (rest looked up from reference TRBV5-1 and TRBJ2-5): KAGVTQTPRYLIKTRGQQVTLSCSPISGHRSVSWYQQTPGQGLQFLFEYFSETQRNKGNFPGRFSGRQFSNSRSEMNVSTLELGDSALYLCASSPGTSATQETQYFGPGTRLLVL.

This clonotype was counted between two and nine times. J is TRBJ2-2 and V is TRBV30, with 8 bases that match TRBD1. Germline values: CDR1 GTSNPN, CDR2 SVGIG (reference sequence). The CDR3 runs to 14 residues. V was clipped by 7 bases and J by 5 bases; unmatched bases: 9. The DNA for the CDR3 is TGTGCCTCCCTTACAGGGGGTGAGACCGGGGAGCTGTTTTTT. Its translation: CASLTGGETGELFF.

Of note for this clonotype: An end of the junction differs from the germline gene, which may be a read error. The chain has TRBV14 and TRBJ1-1, with TRBD1 matching over 8 bases. This CDR3 spans 16 amino acids. Per the germline V gene, CDR1 is SGHDN and CDR2 is FVKESK. The CDR3 reads CASSLVRTGMNIEAFF. CDR3 nucleotides: TGTGCCAGCAGCCTTGTCAGGACAGGGATGAACATTGAAGCTTTCTTT.

This clonotype occurred a few times. This chain links TRBV4-2 with TRBJ1-1; D not certain. V lost 0 bases and J 6 bases, leaving 11 bases between the germline ends. CDR1 LGHNA and CDR2 YNFKEQ come from the germline V gene. This CDR3 comprises 14 residues. CDR3 protein: CASSQEIGVPEAFF. CDR3 DNA sequence: TGTGCCAGCAGCCAAGAAATAGGAGTGCCTGAAGCTTTCTTT.

This clonotype was recorded a few times. This sequence joins TRBV13 and TRBJ2-7; D uncertain. The CDR3 is 13 residues long. Deletions cut 1 base from V and 4 bases from J, with 8 bases between. Germline values: CDR1 PRHDT, CDR2 FYEKMQ (reference sequence). This CDR3 is CASSLDGSYEQYF. The CDR3 bases are TGTGCCAGCAGCTTAGACGGCAGTTACGAGCAGTACTTC.

This chain joins TRBV12-3 or TRBV12-4 and TRBJ1-1; D perhaps matches TRBD1 (6 bases). Deletions cut 6 bases from V and 0 bases from J, with 11 bases between. The CDR3 length is 14 residues. CDR3 DNA: TGTGCCAGCAGCGCACAGGGTTTGAACACTGAAGCTTTCTTT. Protein product: CASSAQGLNTEAFF.

V and J are TRBV4-2 and TRBJ2-1, with 11 positions matching TRBD2. The CDR3 length is 16 residues. The V segment lost 2 bases and the J segment 6 bases; nucleotides outside the gene matches: 6. In germline, CDR1 is LGHNA, CDR2 YNFKEQ. Here the CDR3 reads CASSQTKLAGGNEQFF. CDR3 DNA sequence: TGTGCCAGCAGCCAAACGAAGCTAGCGGGAGGCAATGAGCAGTTCTTC.

Only a few counts were recorded for this clonotype. The V and J genes are TRBV12-3 or TRBV12-4 and TRBJ1-5; 8 bases align to TRBD1. The CDR3 totals 14 residues. Trimming cost V 5 bases and J 7 bases; bases outside gene matches: 7. The CDR3 region is CASSLRQGWQPQHF. CDR3 bases: TGTGCCAGCAGTCTACGACAGGGGTGGCAGCCCCAGCATTTT.

This clonotype was counted only a few times. V usage is TRBV6-5 and J usage is TRBJ2-5, with 7 bases that match TRBD2. Germline V gives CDR1 MNHEY, CDR2 SVGAGI. V lost 2 bases and J lost 4; bases outside the gene matches: 4. This CDR3 has 14 residues. The CDR3 DNA is TGTGCCAGCAGTTACCCGGGGGGAGGAGAGACCCAGTACTTC. As protein: CASSYPGGGETQYF.